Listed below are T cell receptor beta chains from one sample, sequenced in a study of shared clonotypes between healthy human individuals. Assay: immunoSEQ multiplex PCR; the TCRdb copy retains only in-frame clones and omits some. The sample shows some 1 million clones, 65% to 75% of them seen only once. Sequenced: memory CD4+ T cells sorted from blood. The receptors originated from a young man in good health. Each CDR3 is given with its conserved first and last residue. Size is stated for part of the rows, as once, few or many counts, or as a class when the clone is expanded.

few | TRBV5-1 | CASSWARGDTEAFF
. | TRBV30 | CAWSVRLQETQYF
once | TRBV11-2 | CASSFDRGMGEKLFF
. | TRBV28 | CASSLTGGNQPQHF
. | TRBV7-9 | CASSLALGQGYGYTF
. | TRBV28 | CASSTIGWTGQNNYGYTF
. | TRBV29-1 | CSVDSGSTDTQYF
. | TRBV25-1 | CASSDFTNTGELFF
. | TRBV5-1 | CASSLEADSQNEQFF
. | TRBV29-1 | CSVPNRRGGNTIYF
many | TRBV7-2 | CASSLAGLGGVGGYTF
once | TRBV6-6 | CACHKNNEQFF
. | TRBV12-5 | CASGLVLSSDLDEQYF
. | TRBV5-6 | CASSLARDSGVLQTQYF
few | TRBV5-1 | CASSSWTGAPEAFF
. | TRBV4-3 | CASSQGTGGRNSPLHF
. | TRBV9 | CASSPRPQASSGNTIYF
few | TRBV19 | CASTIDGSQGHQPQHF
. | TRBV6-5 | CASSSGGGLFF
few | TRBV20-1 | CSASPGRADF
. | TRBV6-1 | CASRVVRLAGEAQYF
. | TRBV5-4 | CASSLGDRSFSYEQYF
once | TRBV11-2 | CASSRSKATFAQHF
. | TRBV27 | CASSPDGAGVLPYEQFF
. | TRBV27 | CASERTGSTTDTQYF
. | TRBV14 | CASSQRGTGKLFF
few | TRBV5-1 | CASSLAGGSNQPQHF
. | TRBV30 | CAWHGQRNSPLHF
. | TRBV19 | CATRTGTNTEAFF
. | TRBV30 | CAWSPTGGGPYGYTF
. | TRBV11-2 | CASSSRDNEQFF
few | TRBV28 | CASSLRGGQETQYF
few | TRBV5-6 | CASSPDRGHEQYF
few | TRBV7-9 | CASSLVGRGHLF
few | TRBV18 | CASSPRDGEAFF
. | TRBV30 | CAWSGGSTGADEQYF
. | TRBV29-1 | CSVTDGQYEQYF
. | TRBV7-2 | CASSSPSGGGNSPLHF
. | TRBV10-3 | CAILAGPVRGEQYF
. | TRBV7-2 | CASSLVGTSAYNEQFF